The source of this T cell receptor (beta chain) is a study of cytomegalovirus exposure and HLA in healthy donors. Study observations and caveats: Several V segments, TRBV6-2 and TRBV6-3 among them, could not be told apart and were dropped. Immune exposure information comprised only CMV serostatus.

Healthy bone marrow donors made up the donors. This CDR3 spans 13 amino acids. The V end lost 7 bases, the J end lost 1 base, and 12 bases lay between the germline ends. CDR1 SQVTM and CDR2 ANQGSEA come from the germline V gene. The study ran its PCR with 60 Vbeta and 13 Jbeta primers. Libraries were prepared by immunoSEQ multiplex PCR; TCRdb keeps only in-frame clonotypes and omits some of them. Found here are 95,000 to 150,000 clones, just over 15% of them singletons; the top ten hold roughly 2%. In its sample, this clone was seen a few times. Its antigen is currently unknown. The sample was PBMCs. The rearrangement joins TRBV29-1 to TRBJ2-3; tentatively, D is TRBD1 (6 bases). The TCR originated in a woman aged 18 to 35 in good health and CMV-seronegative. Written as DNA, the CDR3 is TGCAGCGGCGCCGGGACACGCACAGATACGCAGTATTTT. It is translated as CSGAGTRTDTQYF.